Below, 9 T cell receptor beta chains from the same sample are listed, as sequenced in a study of T-cell memory formation after mild COVID-19 listed by TCRdb under 2021. Receptors were amplified or captured by 5' RACE. The sequencer listed for this sample is Illumina NovaSeq 6000. The public reads were run again by TCRdb, first through fastp at Q25 and then through MiXCR, and only productive beta chains were kept. Rows are combined by CDR3 protein, so each entry shows the most common genes and DNA. Here the sample has hundreds of thousands of distinct CDR3 sequences; roughly 18% occur a single time. The ten largest clones take up 9.5% to 15% of the sample. The sample comprised PBMCs or a T cell subset sorted from them (not recorded which). These TCRs come from an adult woman who had mild COVID-19 (a few samples of this study predate the infection). The sample titles of this study are shuffled in the database, so cell type and time point are left out; the donor was told from shared clones.

This clonotype was counted a few times. The genes are TRBV29-1 and TRBJ1-1; 7 bases are a match to TRBD1. This CDR3 spans 14 amino acids. Trimming cost V 3 bases and J 6 bases; bases outside gene matches: 10. Germline CDR1 reads SQVTM; CDR2 reads ANQGSEA. CDR3 amino acids: CSVEGGRGKAEAFF. CDR3 nucleotides: TGCAGCGTTGAGGGCGGCAGGGGGAAGGCTGAAGCTTTCTTT.

This clonotype has more than one count but fewer than ten. Here the CDR3 DNA reads TGCGCCAGCAGCTTGGCCGTACTAGTCAACGTCGGGGAGCTGTTTTTT. Residues: CASSLAVLVNVGELFF. The chain recombines TRBV5-1 with TRBJ2-2; TRBD2 is a possible D gene (5 bases). CDR1 and CDR2 from the germline V gene are SGHRS and YFSETQ. The ends were cut back, 0 bases at V and 7 bases at J, with 16 bases in the middle. The CDR3 contains 16 residues.

V usage is TRBV7-2 and J usage is TRBJ2-1, with 11 bases lining up with TRBD2. V lost 5 bases and J lost 9; bases outside the gene matches: 9. The CDR3 length is 15 residues. The germline V gene encodes CDR1 SGHTA and CDR2 FQGNSA. CDR3 nucleotides: TGTGCCAGCAGCAGGGGGACTAGCGGTAACACTGAGCAGTTCTTC. Translating it yields CASSRGTSGNTEQFF.

The V call is TRBV12-3 or TRBV12-4, the J call TRBJ2-3; D assignment may be TRBD1 or TRBD2 (5 bases each). Trimming shortened V by 5 bases and J by 0 bases, and 12 bases separated the two germline ends. The CDR3 is 15 residues long. The CDR3, as DNA: TGTGCCAGCAGTCTCTACCGGGACAGCACAGATACGCAGTATTTT. This sequence encodes CASSLYRDSTDTQYF.

This clonotype has more than one count but fewer than ten. The CDR3 coding sequence is TGTGCCAGCCACAAGCCAGGGGGCCAAACCTCCTACAATGAGCAGTTCTTC. This codes for CASHKPGGQTSYNEQFF. V usage is TRBV7-9 and J usage is TRBJ2-1; 8 bases line up with TRBD1. Germline V gene data show CDR1 as SEHNR and CDR2 as FQNEAQ (reference sequence). The CDR3 covers 17 residues. The junction had 12 bases not matched to a gene; V was cut back by 8 bases and J by 0 bases.

V and J are TRBV12-3 or TRBV12-4 and TRBJ2-7; 9 bases map to TRBD1. This CDR3 contains 15 residues. Trimming cost V 4 bases and J 4 bases; bases outside gene matches: 8. The CDR3 reads CASSSWDRAPYEQYF. The DNA of the CDR3 is TGTGCCAGCAGTTCGTGGGACAGGGCACCTTACGAGCAGTACTTC.

This clonotype has a count of ten or more. This sequence joins TRBV7-2 and TRBJ1-1; D not resolved. The CDR3 has 15 amino acids. V lost 2 bases and J lost 3, with 13 bases in between. Germline V CDR1 and CDR2: SGHTA, FQGNSA. CDR3 in amino acids: CASSLYEGRDTEAFF. The CDR3 nucleotides are TGTGCCAGCAGCTTATATGAGGGAAGGGACACTGAAGCTTTCTTT. Filled out from reference TRBV7-2 and TRBJ1-1, the complete variable domain reads GAGVSQSPSNKVTEKGKDVELRCDPISGHTALYWYRQSLGQGLEFLIYFQGNSAPDKSGLPSDRFSAERTGGSVSTLTIQRTQQEDSAVYLCASSLYEGRDTEAFFGQGTRLTVV.

Only a few counts were recorded for this clonotype. The V call is TRBV6-2 or TRBV6-3, the J call TRBJ2-7, with TRBD1 matching 7 bases. The CDR3 length is 14 residues. With 4 bases clipped from V and 2 bases from J, the junction kept 5 bases outside the gene matches. Germline-derived CDR1 and CDR2 are MNHEY and SVGEGT. The CDR3 DNA follows: TGTGCCAGCAGTTTAGAGGACAGGACCTACGAGCAGTACTTC. It encodes CASSLEDRTYEQYF.

The chain uses TRBV30 and TRBJ1-6; no firm D call. The CDR3 totals 12 residues. The germline CDR1 and CDR2 sequences are GTSNPN and SVGIG (reference sequence). Trimming cost V 0 bases and J 11 bases, with 8 bases left between them. The CDR3 sequence is CAWSVLGTPLHF. CDR3 sequence (DNA): TGTGCCTGGAGTGTCTTAGGAACACCCCTCCACTTT.